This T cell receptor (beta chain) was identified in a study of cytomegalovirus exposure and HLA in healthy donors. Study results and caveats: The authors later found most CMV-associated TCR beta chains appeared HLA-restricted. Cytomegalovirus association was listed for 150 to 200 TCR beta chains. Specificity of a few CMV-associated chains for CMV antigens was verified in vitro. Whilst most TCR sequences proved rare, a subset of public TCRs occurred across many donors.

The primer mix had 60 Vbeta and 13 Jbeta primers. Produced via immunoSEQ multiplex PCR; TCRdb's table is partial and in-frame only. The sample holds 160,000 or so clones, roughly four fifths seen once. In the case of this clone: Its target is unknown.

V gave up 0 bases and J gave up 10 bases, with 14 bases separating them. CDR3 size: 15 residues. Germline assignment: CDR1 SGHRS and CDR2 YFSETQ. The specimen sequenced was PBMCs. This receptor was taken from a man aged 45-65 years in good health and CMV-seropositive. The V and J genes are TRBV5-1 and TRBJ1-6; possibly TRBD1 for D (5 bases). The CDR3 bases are TGCGCCAGCAGCTTGGAAAGGGGACTCAACTCACCCCTCCACTTT. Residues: CASSLERGLNSPLHF.